The 32 T cell receptor beta chains presented below share a single source sample, sequenced in a study of Graves' ophthalmopathy and Graves' hyperthyroidism. Scientists amplified the TCR beta CDR3 regions from RNA transcripts. HTBI-primed RT-PCR formed the first round, and a multiplex PCR formed the second. TCRdb reanalysed the multiplex PCR reads using MiXCR and keeps one entry per CDR3 protein. The profile shows about 700,000 distinct CDR3 sequences, 40% of them singletons. The material sequenced was peripheral blood. Source of these receptors: an adult man with Graves' ophthalmopathy.

This clonotype has only a few counts. The chain has TRBV10-1 and TRBJ2-5; TRBD2 is a possible D gene (6 bases). V was clipped by 2 bases and J by 3 bases, with 7 bases between them. Per the germline V gene, CDR1 is WNHNN and CDR2 is SYGVQD (reference sequence). CDR3 length equals 13 residues. The CDR3 is CASSETGEETQYF. The CDR3 DNA reads as TGCGCCAGCAGTGAGACGGGAGAAGAGACCCAGTACTTC.

This clonotype was observed a few times. This chain links TRBV11-2 with TRBJ2-7; TRBD1 might be the D (6 bases). Trimming pared 6 bases from V and 4 bases from J, leaving 19 bases between. The germline CDR1 and CDR2 sequences are SGHAT and FQNNGV. The CDR3 totals 15 residues. As DNA, the CDR3 is TGTGCCAGCAGTTGGGTTGAACAGGGTGGGTACGAGCAGTACTTC. It codes for CASSWVEQGGYEQYF.

V usage is TRBV7-9 and J usage is TRBJ2-6; a possible D gene is TRBD1 (6 bases). Trimming shortened V by 4 bases and J by 5 bases, and 6 bases separated the two germline ends. In germline, CDR1 is SEHNR, CDR2 FQNEAQ (reference sequence). There are 13 residues in the CDR3. The CDR3 loop reads CASSWDRANVLTF. As DNA, the CDR3 is TGTGCCAGCAGCTGGGACAGGGCCAACGTCCTGACTTTC.

The rearrangement joins TRBV7-9 to TRBJ2-7; 7 bases align to TRBD2. This CDR3 spans 16 amino acids. The V segment lost 5 bases and the J segment 2 bases; nucleotides outside the gene matches: 12. Germline loops: CDR1 SEHNR, CDR2 FQNEAQ (reference sequence). The CDR3 protein is CASSQDWGGVPYEQYF. CDR3 bases: TGTGCCAGCAGCCAAGATTGGGGGGGGGTCCCCTACGAGCAGTACTTC.

This clonotype was counted between two and nine times. The chain is built from TRBV20-1 and TRBJ2-7; 12 nucleotides match TRBD2. Germline V gene sequence: CDR1 DFQATT, CDR2 SNEGSKA (reference sequence). V was pared by 2 bases and J by 4 bases, with 6 bases of the junction left unmatched. The CDR3 runs 15 residues. The CDR3 nucleotides read TGCAGTGCTAGACCTAGCGGGAGGGGCTTATACGAGCAGTACTTC. Translating gives CSARPSGRGLYEQYF.

This clonotype was seen a handful of times. The chain couples TRBV6-6 to TRBJ1-2, with D perhaps TRBD1 (6 bases). CDR1 and CDR2 (germline): MNHNY, SVGAGI (reference sequence). CDR3 size: 13 residues. Between the trimmed V and J ends, which lost 5 bases and 5 bases, there was a span of 12 bases. CDR3 nucleotides: TGTGCCAGCAGTCGAGACAGGACTTATGGCTACACCTTC. Its protein is CASSRDRTYGYTF.

In its sample, this clonotype was seen many times. The rearrangement joins TRBV2 to TRBJ1-1, with D uncertain. The germline V gene has CDR1 SNHLY and CDR2 FYNNEI. The CDR3 consists of 14 residues. Trimming took 2 bases from V and 4 from J, leaving 11 bases between them. CDR3 DNA sequence: TGTGCCAGCAGTGAATCTGGGATGGGCACTGAAGCTTTCTTT. It translates to CASSESGMGTEAFF. Full variable domain (rest looked up from reference TRBV2 and TRBJ1-1): EPEVTQTPSHQVTQMGQEVILRCVPISNHLYFYWYRQILGQKVEFLVSFYNNEISEKSEIFDDQFSVERPDGSNFTLKIRSTKLEDSAMYFCASSESGMGTEAFFGQGTRLTVV.

This chain connects TRBV20-1 to TRBJ1-5; 7 bases are a match to TRBD1. The V gene's germline CDR1 is DFQATT and CDR2 SNEGSKA (reference sequence). This CDR3 contains 13 residues. The V segment lost 6 bases and the J segment 1 base; nucleotides outside the gene matches: 3. The CDR3 nucleotides read TGCAGTGCCCCGGGACAGAGCAATCAGCCCCAGCATTTT. Translating gives CSAPGQSNQPQHF.

A remark on this clonotype: A junction end diverges from the germline sequence, so it may reflect a read error. The chain joins TRBV10-3 to TRBJ1-6; D is ambiguous. The CDR3 is 13 amino acids. CDR1 ENHRY and CDR2 SYGVKD come from the germline V gene. The CDR3 region has the DNA TGTGCCAGCAGTCCGATCGTTAATTCACCCCTCCACTTT. It codes for CASSPIVNSPLHF.

At least ten counts were recorded for this clonotype. The chain is built from TRBV7-2 and TRBJ2-7; 9 nucleotides match TRBD2. Germline CDR1 SGHTA, CDR2 FQGNSA. The CDR3 sequence is 14 residues long. J lost 5 bases, V lost 3 bases, and 5 bases had no gene match. The CDR3 sequence is CASSLSGGRDEQYF. The CDR3 DNA reads as TGTGCCAGCAGCTTGAGTGGCGGGAGGGACGAGCAGTACTTC.

The chain is built from TRBV7-9 and TRBJ2-5; TRBD2 matches 9 bases. V was clipped by 5 bases and J by 5 bases; unmatched bases: 9. The CDR3 runs 15 residues. CDR1 SEHNR and CDR2 FQNEAQ come from the germline V gene (reference sequence). The CDR3 region is CASSDGLAIRETQYF. The CDR3 region has the DNA TGTGCCAGCAGCGACGGACTAGCGATTAGGGAGACCCAGTACTTC.

Note on this clonotype: This may come from a read error, since a much larger clone is one base off. The chain recombines TRBV7-9 with TRBJ2-2; the D is unclear. Germline V gene lookup returns CDR1 SEHNR and CDR2 FQNEAQ (reference sequence). V lost 5 bases to trimming and J lost 7 bases, with 5 bases between them. The CDR3 runs 11 residues. As DNA, the CDR3 is TGTGCCAGCAGCAAAGTCGGGGAGCTGTTTTTT. It translates to CASSKVGELFF.

The CDR3 protein is CASRPGQASSSYTF. CDR3 in DNA: TGTGCCAGCAGACCCGGACAGGCTAGTTCCAGCTACACCTTC. The chain joins TRBV10-3 to TRBJ1-2; TRBD1 agrees at 7 bases. Per the germline V gene, CDR1 is ENHRY and CDR2 is SYGVKD. Trimming removed 10 bases from V and 9 bases from J; junction bases left unmatched: 17. The CDR3 runs to 14 residues.

The V call is TRBV3-1, the J call TRBJ1-2; the match to TRBD1 covers 8 bases. Trimming took 2 bases from V and 6 from J; bases not matched to a gene: 5. Germline values: CDR1 LGHDT, CDR2 YNNKEL (reference sequence). The CDR3 runs to 14 residues. The CDR3 spells CASSQRTGRDGYTF. CDR3 DNA: TGTGCCAGCAGCCAACGGACAGGGAGGGATGGCTACACCTTC. The full variable domain, its missing parts supplied by reference TRBV3-1 and TRBJ1-2, is DTAVSQTPKYLVTQMGNDKSIKCEQNLGHDTMYWYKQDSKKFLKIMFSYNNKELIINETVPNRFSPKSPDKAHLNLHINSLELGDSAVYFCASSQRTGRDGYTFGSGTRLTVV.

This clonotype was seen a few times. The V gene is TRBV9, the J gene TRBJ2-5; 11 bases agree with TRBD2. The CDR3 contains 15 residues. Germline V CDR1 and CDR2: SGDLS, YYNGEE. The V segment lost 0 bases and the J segment 5 bases; nucleotides outside the gene matches: 3. The CDR3 nucleotides are TGTGCCAGCAGCGTAGTAGCGGGGGGGCGGGAGACCCAGTACTTC. It encodes CASSVVAGGRETQYF.

This clonotype was recorded many times. The chain links TRBV7-6 to TRBJ2-2; D unclear. Trimming took off 2 bases at V and 1 base at J, with 5 bases between the two ends. The CDR3 covers 14 residues. Per germline, CDR1 SGHVS and CDR2 FNYEAQ. This CDR3 is CASSLILNTGELFF. CDR3 sequence (DNA): TGTGCCAGCAGCTTAATCCTGAACACCGGGGAGCTGTTTTTT.

This chain connects TRBV12-3 or TRBV12-4 to TRBJ2-7; D gene ambiguous. The CDR3 runs to 14 residues. V was clipped by 4 bases and J by 1 base, with 11 bases between them. CDR3 sequence (DNA): TGTGCCAGCAGTTACTCGGACGGATCCTACGAGCAGTACTTC. It translates to CASSYSDGSYEQYF.

In this sample, this clonotype turned up many times. V usage is TRBV10-3 and J usage is TRBJ1-6; tentatively, D is TRBD1 (5 bases). The CDR3 runs 13 residues. Trimming removed 9 bases from V and 7 bases from J, with 13 bases in between. The germline V gene encodes CDR1 ENHRY and CDR2 SYGVKD. The CDR3 DNA follows: TGTGCCATGACTAGGGACTCCAATTCACCCCTCCACTTT. Protein product: CAMTRDSNSPLHF.

This clonotype was found many times. The chain combines TRBV15 with TRBJ1-2; D not resolved. V was cut by 0 bases and J by 4 bases, with 3 bases left in between. Germline CDR1 LNHNV, CDR2 YYDKDF (reference sequence). This CDR3 comprises 12 residues. CDR3 sequence (DNA): TGTGCCACCAGCAGAGACAGCTATGGCTACACCTTC. It specifies CATSRDSYGYTF.

The genes are TRBV11-2 and TRBJ1-5, with 9 bases lining up with TRBD1. This CDR3 spans 14 amino acids. Germline values: CDR1 SGHAT, CDR2 FQNNGV. V was clipped by 7 bases and J by 9 bases; unmatched bases: 10. The CDR3 nucleotides are TGTGCCAGCAATCCAGCCGGGACAGGGTGGCCCCAGCATTTT. It specifies CASNPAGTGWPQHF.

This clonotype was picked up many times. This chain joins TRBV10-3 and TRBJ2-5; 7 bases agree with TRBD1. CDR1 is ENHRY and CDR2 is SYGVKD in the germline V gene. CDR3 size: 11 residues. Trimming took 9 bases from V and 3 from J; bases not matched to a gene: 1. The CDR3 nucleotides read TGTGCCATGGGGACAGAAGAGACCCAGTACTTC. Its protein is CAMGTEETQYF.

As regards this clonotype: A much larger clonotype is one base distant, so this may be a read error. The V call is TRBV20-1, the J call TRBJ2-5, with D hard to call. The germline V gene has CDR1 DFQATT and CDR2 SNEGSKA (reference sequence). The CDR3 runs 11 residues. The CDR3 loop is CSAKRVETHYF. The CDR3 region has the DNA TGCAGTGCTAAGCGTGTGGAGACCCACTACTTC.

With respect to this clonotype: This may stem from a read error, because a much larger clone lies one nucleotide away. The chain joins TRBV11-2 to TRBJ2-7; possibly TRBD2 for D (6 bases). The germline gives CDR1 SGHAT, CDR2 FQNNGV. The CDR3 runs 14 residues. The ends were cut back, 0 bases at V and 3 bases at J, with 9 bases in the middle. CDR3 in amino acids: CASSLDCSGYEQYF. For the CDR3, the DNA is TGTGCCAGCAGCTTAGATTGTAGCGGCTACGAGCAGTACTTC.

In regard to this clonotype: The junction and the germline gene differ at one end; a read error may be behind it. V gene TRBV25-1 combines with J gene TRBJ2-2; D is uncertain. Germline CDR1 is MGHDK and CDR2 is SYGVNS. CDR3 size: 14 residues. Here the CDR3 reads CASSERYQPGELFF. The CDR3 nucleotides are TGCGCCAGCAGTGAGCGCTACCAACCCGGGGAGCTGTTTTTT.

V gene TRBV7-3 combines with J gene TRBJ2-3, with 13 bases aligning to TRBD2. Trimming took 5 bases from V and 5 from J; bases not matched to a gene: 4. The CDR3 extends over 15 amino acids. Per the germline V gene, CDR1 is SGHTA and CDR2 is FQGTGA. The CDR3 DNA is TGTGCCAGCAGCCGGACTAGCGGGAGAATAGATACGCAGTATTTT. This translates into CASSRTSGRIDTQYF.

This clonotype was seen at least ten times. CDR3 residues: CASTFSSNSPLHF. The CDR3 DNA sequence: TGTGCCAGCACTTTTTCATCCAATTCACCCCTCCACTTT. The chain joins TRBV12-3 or TRBV12-4 to TRBJ1-6; D not certain. This CDR3 has 13 amino acids. V lost 7 bases and J 7 bases, leaving 11 bases between the germline ends.

This clonotype was detected only a few times. The chain employs TRBV6-6 and TRBJ2-7; 8 bases are a match to TRBD1. The CDR3 is made up of 16 amino acids. Germline trimming cut 5 bases from V and 3 bases from J; bases unmatched to any gene: 12. Germline CDR1 and CDR2: MNHNY and SVGAGI (reference sequence). CDR3 loop: CASSHSVGQGRYEQYF. CDR3 bases: TGTGCCAGCAGTCATAGCGTAGGACAGGGTCGCTACGAGCAGTACTTC.

This clonotype came up once. The V gene is TRBV10-3, the J gene TRBJ1-1, with 7 bases lining up with TRBD1. The CDR3 has 14 residues. Germline V gene data show CDR1 as ENHRY and CDR2 as SYGVKD. The J segment lost 4 bases and the V segment lost 3 bases, leaving 5 bases of the junction unmatched. The CDR3 DNA follows: TGTGCCATCAGTGACTCGAACAGGGGCACTGAAGCTTTCTTT. It specifies CAISDSNRGTEAFF.

This clonotype appeared a few times. This chain's CDR3 is CASRRRRDILSETQYF. The CDR3 DNA is TGTGCCAGCAGACGGCGCCGGGACATATTATCAGAGACCCAGTACTTC. This sequence joins TRBV2 and TRBJ2-5; the D gene is possibly TRBD1 (6 bases). The CDR3 is 16 amino acids. Germline CDR1 reads SNHLY; CDR2 reads FYNNEI. V was shortened by 6 bases and J by 4 bases, with 21 bases between the two germline ends.

The rearrangement joins TRBV2 to TRBJ1-1, with 9 bases matching TRBD1. The CDR3 totals 15 residues. V shed 6 bases, J shed 4 bases, and the junction held 9 bases outside the gene matches. CDR1 and CDR2 (germline): SNHLY, FYNNEI. CDR3 nucleotide sequence: TGTGCCAGCAGGGATAAAACAGGGGGCGTCACTGAAGCTTTCTTT. This translates into CASRDKTGGVTEAFF.

This chain joins TRBV7-9 and TRBJ2-2; tentatively, D is TRBD1 (6 bases). The CDR3 runs to 16 residues. Germline loops: CDR1 SEHNR, CDR2 FQNEAQ (reference sequence). The germline V and J ends were trimmed by 4 bases and 2 bases, with 14 bases remaining between them. CDR3 coding DNA: TGTGCCAGCAGCTCTCCCTGGACAGCAAACACCGGGGAGCTGTTTTTT. Translated: CASSSPWTANTGELFF.

CDR3 nucleotide sequence: TGTGCCAGCAGCTTAGCAGGGTATGGGCCCCAGCATTTT. Amino acids: CASSLAGYGPQHF. The chain recombines TRBV7-8 with TRBJ1-5; no firm D call. Germline values: CDR1 SGHVS, CDR2 FQNEAQ. The ends were cut back, 0 bases at V and 9 bases at J, with 9 bases in the middle. The CDR3 contains 13 residues.